These 18 T cell receptor beta chains originate from one sample sequenced in a study of cytomegalovirus exposure and HLA in healthy donors. Primers: 60 Vbeta forward and 13 Jbeta reverse. Generated by immunoSEQ multiplex PCR, the TCRdb table keeps only in-frame clones and is missing some. Here the sample spans about 170,000 clones, 70% to 80% being singletons. Sequencing was carried out using PBMCs. The receptors originated from a woman in her forties or fifties in good health and CMV-seronegative.

This clone was recorded only once. This chain joins TRBV29-1 and TRBJ1-1; no firm D call. This CDR3 region has 10 residues. The V end lost 6 bases, the J end lost 3 bases, and 5 bases lay between the germline ends. CDR1 is SQVTM, CDR2 ANQGSEA, per germline. The chain's CDR3 is CSVQHTEAFF. CDR3 DNA: TGCAGCGTACAGCACACTGAAGCTTTCTTT.

V usage is TRBV27 and J usage is TRBJ2-4; D perhaps matches TRBD2 (5 bases). Germline lookup yields CDR1 MNHEY and CDR2 SMNVEV (reference sequence). CDR3 length equals 13 residues. Trimming shortened V by 7 bases and J by 1 base, and 8 bases separated the two germline ends. CDR3 sequence reads: CASTERAKNIQYF. The CDR3 DNA sequence: TGTGCCAGCACGGAGCGGGCCAAAAACATTCAGTACTTC.

This chain joins TRBV28 and TRBJ2-5; 11 bases are shared with TRBD1. CDR3 length: 15 residues. Looked up from germline, CDR1 is MDHEN and CDR2 is SYDVKM. Unmatched junction bases numbered 4, after V lost 3 bases and J lost 4 bases. CDR3 amino acids: CASSLWTGGAETQYF. In nucleotides, the CDR3 is TGTGCCAGCAGTTTGTGGACAGGGGGCGCAGAGACCCAGTACTTC.

This clone occurred a few times. The chain recombines TRBV5-8 with TRBJ2-2, with a possible D match to TRBD2 (6 bases). This CDR3 region has 14 residues. The V and J ends lost 6 bases and 2 bases respectively, with 11 bases between them. Germline V gives CDR1 SGHTS, CDR2 YDEGEE. The CDR3 protein is CASKRAGNTGELFF. The CDR3 DNA follows: TGTGCCAGCAAGCGGGCAGGTAACACCGGGGAGCTGTTTTTT.

The V call is TRBV29-1, the J call TRBJ2-1; TRBD2 agrees at 9 bases. This CDR3 has 14 residues. Unmatched junction bases numbered 7, after V lost 3 bases and J lost 7 bases. Germline V gives CDR1 SQVTM, CDR2 ANQGSEA. The CDR3 spells CSVEIRLADNEQFF. DNA of the CDR3: TGCAGCGTTGAGATCAGACTAGCGGATAATGAGCAGTTCTTC.

This chain joins TRBV6-9 and TRBJ1-1; D is uncertain. Germline loops: CDR1 MNHGY, CDR2 SVAAGI. V was cut by 8 bases and J by 1 base, with 17 bases left in between. The CDR3 sequence is 15 residues long. In nucleotides, the CDR3 is TGTGCCAGCCGGGGAATCGGCCTAAGGAACACTGAAGCTTTCTTT. The encoded protein is CASRGIGLRNTEAFF.

The table lists this clone with a count of one. The chain carries TRBV6-4 and TRBJ2-7, with D unresolved. Between the trimmed V and J ends, which lost 0 bases and 6 bases, there was a span of 6 bases. Germline loops: CDR1 MRHNA, CDR2 SNTAGT. The CDR3 is 12 amino acids. The CDR3 bases are TGTGCCAGCAGTGACTCGACGGGCGAGCAGTACTTC. Encoded protein: CASSDSTGEQYF.

The DNA of the CDR3 is TGTGCCAGCAGTTTCGACAGTCCGACGAACACCATATATTTT. Encoded protein: CASSFDSPTNTIYF. The genes are TRBV28 and TRBJ1-3; a possible D gene is TRBD1 (5 bases). The V gene lost 3 bases and the J gene lost 7 bases, with 13 bases spanning the gap. This CDR3 is built from 14 residues. Looked up from germline, CDR1 is MDHEN and CDR2 is SYDVKM.

This chain connects TRBV19 to TRBJ1-5; 7 nucleotides match TRBD1. CDR1 and CDR2 (germline): LNHDA, SQIVND (reference sequence). CDR3 length: 16 residues. J lost 5 bases, V lost 4 bases, and 11 bases had no gene match. The CDR3 loop reads CASSTRRTQGDQPQHF. CDR3 DNA sequence: TGTGCCAGTAGTACGAGGCGGACGCAGGGGGATCAGCCCCAGCATTTT.

The chain carries TRBV27 and TRBJ1-1; D is undetermined. The germline V gene encodes CDR1 MNHEY and CDR2 SMNVEV (reference sequence). Trimming took off 6 bases at V and 4 bases at J, with 12 bases between the two ends. The length of the CDR3 is 13 residues. The chain's CDR3 is CASRRPSGTEAFF. In DNA form, the CDR3 reads TGTGCCAGCAGGAGACCGTCGGGCACTGAAGCTTTCTTT.

CDR3 bases: TGTGCCAGCACCACGGTGTGGGGGGGCCTCAATGAGCAGTTCTTC. Protein: CASTTVWGGLNEQFF. The genes are TRBV7-2 and TRBJ2-1; D may be TRBD2 (7 bases). Germline values: CDR1 SGHTA, CDR2 FQGNSA. Trimming took off 7 bases at V and 6 bases at J, with 19 bases between the two ends. The CDR3 totals 15 residues.

V usage is TRBV7-9 and J usage is TRBJ2-7, with D tentatively TRBD2 (6 bases). This CDR3 contains 17 residues. Trimming stripped 5 bases from V and 5 bases from J, with 25 bases between. Germline values: CDR1 SEHNR, CDR2 FQNEAQ (reference sequence). CDR3 sequence reads: CASSQAQGGVLRDEQYF. Written as DNA, the CDR3 is TGTGCCAGCAGCCAAGCCCAGGGCGGGGTATTGAGGGACGAGCAGTACTTC.

The chain couples TRBV19 to TRBJ2-1, with 13 positions matching TRBD2. Germline assignment: CDR1 LNHDA and CDR2 SQIVND (reference sequence). The CDR3 extends over 15 amino acids. Trimming at V came to 5 bases and at J to 9 bases, leaving 7 bases not matched to a gene. The CDR3 nucleotides are TGTGCCAGTAGTCAACTAGCGGGAGGGGGCGGTGAGCAGTTCTTC. It specifies CASSQLAGGGGEQFF.

The J gene is TRBJ2-7, the V gene TRBV10-3, with 8 bases identical to TRBD1. Trimming at V came to 4 bases and at J to 7 bases, leaving 9 bases not matched to a gene. Germline CDR1 ENHRY, CDR2 SYGVKD. There are 14 residues in the CDR3. The CDR3 coding sequence is TGTGCCATCAGTGGAGGGGACAGGTTATGGGAGCAGTACTTC. Amino acid sequence: CAISGGDRLWEQYF.

The chain carries TRBV11-2 and TRBJ1-5; possibly TRBD1 for D (5 bases). V shed 6 bases and J shed 6 bases, with 12 bases lying between them. The CDR3 consists of 13 residues. Per germline, CDR1 SGHAT and CDR2 FQNNGV. The CDR3 region has the DNA TGTGCCAGCAGTTCAGGGTTAGGTCAGCCCCAGCATTTT. Translated, it gives CASSSGLGQPQHF.

The chain links TRBV19 to TRBJ2-5; TRBD2 agrees at 7 bases. Germline V CDR1 and CDR2: LNHDA, SQIVND (reference sequence). The V and J ends lost 5 bases and 3 bases, in that order; junction bases with no gene match: 6. The length of the CDR3 is 14 residues. The DNA of the CDR3 is TGTGCCAGTAGTGGTTTGGGGGGGGAAGAGACCCAGTACTTC. Translated: CASSGLGGEETQYF.

The V gene is TRBV28, the J gene TRBJ2-1; TRBD1 matches at 10 bases. Germline loops: CDR1 MDHEN, CDR2 SYDVKM. The CDR3 extends over 17 amino acids. J gave up 7 bases and V 3 bases, and 12 bases lay outside the gene matches. In nucleotides, the CDR3 is TGTGCCAGCAGTTTGGGGACAGGGGATGGGATCGTTAATGAGCAGTTCTTC. Translation: CASSLGTGDGIVNEQFF.

V usage is TRBV5-1 and J usage is TRBJ2-3; D is perhaps TRBD2 (7 bases). This CDR3 contains 17 residues. Trimming cost V 0 bases and J 0 bases, with 14 bases left between them. Germline V gene sequence: CDR1 SGHRS, CDR2 YFSETQ. This CDR3 reads CASSLVRGAISTDTQYF. In nucleotides, the CDR3 is TGCGCCAGCAGCTTGGTTCGGGGGGCCATAAGCACAGATACGCAGTATTTT.